The present T cell receptor (beta chain) was sequenced within a study of blood T cell repertoires in COVID-19. Study information: T cells, B-cell-depleted T cells, or PBMCs provided the cDNA or gDNA that served as material.

Only in-frame clones appear in the TCRdb table, and some are missing; sequencing was by immunoSEQ multiplex PCR. The table lists about 400,000 clones, around nine tenths of them singletons, with 3% in the top ten. The ends lost 5 bases at V and 1 base at J; junction bases unmatched: 7. The CDR3 is made up of 17 amino acids. Germline V lookup: CDR1 MNHEY, CDR2 SMNVEV (reference sequence). Sequenced: peripheral blood. V is TRBV27 and J is TRBJ2-6; 8 positions match TRBD1. The sequence was obtained from a human donor in a cohort sampled during active COVID-19. This CDR3 reads CASSGKDRVSGANVLTF. CDR3 DNA sequence: TGTGCCAGCAGTGGAAAGGACAGGGTATCTGGGGCCAACGTCCTGACTTTC.